What follows is one T cell receptor beta chain and its context. Its antigen is unknown. An end of the junction does not agree with germline; a read error may underlie this. This sample was taken from a study of blood T cells in healthy people across ages. Study-level information: Per two T cells, template switching captured roughly one barcoded beta molecule. Study observations and caveats: A greater number of naive CD4+ cells and higher diversity distinguished long-lived donors from aged donors.

Germline lookup yields CDR1 DFQATT and CDR2 SNEGSKA (reference sequence). This CDR3 has 15 amino acids. In terms of origin and age, donors were healthy Caucasian individuals from Russia aged roughly 6 to 100. Combining a sample-barcoded 5' primer with a J-beta primer mix, a second PCR ran for about 7 to 12 cycles. MiXCR, applied by TCRdb to the 5' RACE reads, yields one record per CDR3 protein. Among some 1.6 million distinct CDR3 sequences, about 35% were seen once, and the ten largest hold approximately 10%. This chain links TRBV20-1 with TRBJ2-1, with a possible D match to TRBD2 (7 bases). The receptor's source is a woman in her thirties in good health. Input material: blood. For the CDR3, the DNA is TGCAGTGCGAGCCCGGGGGGCCTCGCATACAGTGAGCAGTTCTTC. It encodes CSASPGGLAYSEQFF.